The sequence of this T cell receptor beta chain was determined in a study of T and B cells in COVID-19 patients. Study in general: Critical illness requiring mechanical ventilation or extracorporeal membrane oxygenation affected about 65% of the 20 active-infection patients. Notes on the study in general: Sorted SARS-CoV-2-responsive or tetramer+ T cells and CD4+, regulatory and CD8+ subsets were not yet sequenced. Blood from mildly ill patients while symptomatic, and early samples from severe cases, were scarce. Highly clonal in active COVID-19, TRB repertoires exceeded healthy-donor diversity and richness at recovery.

From blood, roughly 220-550 ng of genomic DNA served as TRB template. Multiplex PCR with BIOMED2 TRB-A/B primer pools amplified TRB rearrangements. TCRdb independently ran MiXCR on the multiplex PCR reads; one entry per CDR3 protein. The profile covers more than 20,000 distinct CDR3 sequences, with approximately 30% appearing a single time and over 1.5% taken by the ten largest. This clonotype showed up just a few times. The antigen is undetermined. Sequencing was carried out using blood. The TCR sequence derives from a human donor who had recovered from COVID-19.

This CDR3 is CATSGPRAGVSYNEQFF. CDR3 in DNA: TGTGCCACCAGCGGTCCCCGCGCGGGGGTTTCCTACAATGAGCAGTTCTTC. The V call is TRBV15, the J call TRBJ2-1; TRBD2 matches 7 bases. V lost 5 bases and J lost 1; bases outside the gene matches: 11. Per germline, CDR1 LNHNV and CDR2 YYDKDF (reference sequence). The CDR3 contains 17 residues.